Below, one T cell receptor (beta chain) is given with its context. Its specificity is unknown. CDR3 length: 11 amino acids. Germline CDR1 reads SQVTM; CDR2 reads ANQGSEA. Trimming took off 3 bases at V and 4 bases at J, with 6 bases between the two ends. It was one heparinised blood draw, averaging about 116 mL, that each donor gave. It was via CD45RO/CCR7/CD25/CD127/CD95/CD27 that CD4+ naive, central memory, regulatory and stem cell-like memory cells were sorted. The sample belongs to a study of beta chain features in type 1 diabetes. About the study: On cell yields, gender and age, patients and healthy donors were similar.

Broader study findings: Naive, central memory and regulatory TCRB repertoires appeared more similar among patients than healthy donors.

Of the isolated RNA, all was reverse transcribed, and so the sequenced material was expressed TCRB transcripts. Clones were sequenced by immunoSEQ multiplex PCR, and TCRdb holds only the in-frame ones, with some missing. This sample has under 400,000 clones, with 10% to 15% found just once. This TCR derives from a man aged 18-30 years in good health. Sequenced material: naive CD4+ T cells from blood. This chain uses TRBV29-1 with TRBJ1-2, with no clear D. The CDR3 DNA reads as TGCAGCGTTGACTGGGCCTATGGCTACACCTTC. It translates to CSVDWAYGYTF.